Below, 22 T cell receptor beta chains from the same sample are listed, as sequenced in a study of metastatic and nonmetastatic thyroid tumors (TCRdb year 2020). Before undergoing thyroid surgery, none of the patients had been given any kind of treatment. Library preparation was by PCR. TCRdb names Illumina HiSeq 4000 as the instrument used. TCRdb took the public reads, trimmed them with fastp at Q25, ran MiXCR for clone calling and kept in-frame beta chains. Within this sample are about 45,000 clones, with around 4% of them counted one time only. Over 9% of the sample lies in the top ten. The sample consisted of blood. These receptor sequences come from a female donor with papillary thyroid cancer or a benign thyroid nodule (not recorded which). Some clones in this sample may be carry-over from other donors' samples.

On this clone: One end of the junction varies from germline; a read error may be responsible. V and J are TRBV6-2 or TRBV6-3 and TRBJ1-1; D gene ambiguous. This CDR3 has 13 amino acids. CDR1 and CDR2 (germline): MNHEY, SVGEGT. The CDR3 region is CASKVSLNTEALF. Written as DNA, the CDR3 is TGTGCCAGCAAGGTGTCACTGAACACTGAAGCTTTATTT.

This clone was observed a few times. This chain uses TRBV20-1 with TRBJ1-2; D is perhaps TRBD1 (5 bases). This CDR3 has 12 residues. Germline loops: CDR1 DFQATT, CDR2 SNEGSKA (reference sequence). The ends were cut back, 5 bases at V and 5 bases at J, with 12 bases in the middle. The CDR3 reads CSAPDSPYGYTF. CDR3 in DNA: TGCAGTGCTCCCGACAGCCCTTATGGCTACACCTTC.

This clone showed up many times. The identical CDR3 is also encoded by other nucleotide sequences in the sample. The CDR3 DNA reads TGTGCCAGCAGCAGCGGGTCCTCTTCTTACAATGAGCAGTTCTTC. Its protein product is CASSSGSSSYNEQFF. The chain carries TRBV7-2 and TRBJ2-1; tentative D call: TRBD2 (6 bases). Germline lookup yields CDR1 SGHTA and CDR2 FQGNSA. The CDR3 totals 15 residues. With 5 bases removed from V and 4 bases from J, the gap between germline ends came to 15 bases.

This clone was counted ten times or more. V and J are TRBV19 and TRBJ2-7; TRBD1 matches 10 bases. Trimming cost V 6 bases and J 4 bases; bases outside gene matches: 9. Germline CDR1 and CDR2: LNHDA and SQIVND (reference sequence). The CDR3 spans 15 residues. The CDR3 nucleotides read TGTGCCAGTAGCAGAAAGGACAGGGGGGCATACGAGCAGTACTTC. Protein sequence: CASSRKDRGAYEQYF.

This clone was observed many times. The chain is built from TRBV28 and TRBJ1-5; D call uncertain. Trimming removed 5 bases at V and 0 bases at J, with 11 bases between. The CDR3 is 15 residues long. Germline V gene sequence: CDR1 MDHEN, CDR2 SYDVKM. CDR3 sequence reads: CASSLSAYSNQPQHF. CDR3 bases: TGTGCCAGCAGTCTGTCCGCCTATAGCAATCAGCCCCAGCATTTT.

This CDR3 is CASRELSEYEQFF. The DNA for the CDR3 is TGTGCCAGCAGGGAACTTAGCGAGTATGAGCAGTTCTTC. V is TRBV6-1 and J is TRBJ2-1, with a possible D match to TRBD2 (5 bases). This CDR3 comprises 13 residues. From germline, CDR1 is MNHNS and CDR2 SASEGT. V was shortened by 6 bases and J by 8 bases, with 14 bases between the two germline ends.

In this sample, this clone turned up many times. V and J are TRBV27 and TRBJ2-1; weak D call: TRBD2 (5 bases). V gave up 2 bases and J gave up 0 bases, with 8 bases separating them. CDR3 length: 15 residues. The germline V gene encodes CDR1 MNHEY and CDR2 SMNVEV (reference sequence). This CDR3 reads CASSLVGSSYNEQFF. The CDR3 nucleotides are TGTGCCAGCAGTTTAGTGGGGAGCTCCTACAATGAGCAGTTCTTC.

The sample holds a few counts of this clone. The V gene is TRBV25-1, the J gene TRBJ1-2; D unclear. V was pared by 4 bases and J by 4 bases, with 10 bases between. This CDR3 spans 13 amino acids. The germline V gene encodes CDR1 MGHDK and CDR2 SYGVNS. The CDR3: CASSGDTFYGYTF. CDR3 in DNA: TGTGCCAGCAGTGGTGACACATTCTATGGCTACACCTTC.

This clone was counted many times. The chain employs TRBV5-5 and TRBJ2-6; 8 bases are a match to TRBD1. Per the germline V gene, CDR1 is SGHKS and CDR2 is YYEKEE (reference sequence). The CDR3 totals 15 residues. V was pared by 4 bases and J by 2 bases, with 2 bases of the junction left unmatched. CDR3 sequence (DNA): TGTGCCAGCAGCGCGACAGGGGCTGGGGCCAACGTCCTGACTTTC. Its protein is CASSATGAGANVLTF.

The sample holds many counts of this clone. The chain uses TRBV5-1 and TRBJ2-1; 7 bases fit TRBD2. The CDR3 spans 15 residues. Trimming removed 3 bases from V and 9 bases from J; junction bases left unmatched: 12. In germline, CDR1 is SGHRS, CDR2 YFSETQ. The CDR3, as DNA: TGCGCCAGCAGCTCGGGAGGTCCCCAATCCGGTGAGCAGTTCTTC. Protein: CASSSGGPQSGEQFF. The complete variable domain, with remaining parts taken from reference TRBV5-1 and TRBJ2-1, reads KAGVTQTPRYLIKTRGQQVTLSCSPISGHRSVSWYQQTPGQGLQFLFEYFSETQRNKGNFPGRFSGRQFSNSRSEMNVSTLELGDSALYLCASSSGGPQSGEQFFGPGTRLTVL.

The rearrangement links TRBV20-1 to TRBJ2-7; 7 bases agree with TRBD2. The germline V gene has CDR1 DFQATT and CDR2 SNEGSKA (reference sequence). CDR3 length: 15 residues. The V and J ends lost 0 bases and 4 bases, in that order; junction bases with no gene match: 9. CDR3 coding DNA: TGCAGTGCTAGAGACCGGACTAGAGGAAGATACGAGCAGTACTTC. Its translation is CSARDRTRGRYEQYF.

This clone was seen more than once but under ten times. Its ends do not fully match the called genes, so a read error is possible. The same CDR3 can be traced to other DNA sequences in this sample. The CDR3 protein is CASYPPTLDTQYF. Here the CDR3 DNA reads TGTGCCAGCTATCCACCCACTTTAGATACGCAGTACTTT. The rearrangement joins TRBV6-1 to TRBJ2-3, with D uncertain. This CDR3 region has 13 residues. From germline, CDR1 is MNHNS and CDR2 SASEGT.

This clone has a handful of counts. This may be a read error: a much more frequent sequence differs by one nucleotide. The J gene is TRBJ2-1, the V gene TRBV11-3; 9 nucleotides line up with TRBD2. The CDR3 has 15 amino acids. In germline, CDR1 is SGHNT, CDR2 YENEEA. CDR3 protein: CASSSRTSAYSEQFF. The CDR3 DNA sequence: TGTGCCAGCAGCTCACGGACTAGCGCCTACAGTGAGCAGTTCTTC.

At least ten counts were recorded for this clone. Germline is not matched at one junction end, which may reflect a read error. The V and J genes are TRBV27 and TRBJ2-2, with D possibly matching TRBD2 (5 bases). The CDR3 has 13 amino acids. From germline, CDR1 is MNHEY and CDR2 SMNVEV (reference sequence). The CDR3 region has the DNA TGTGCCAGCATGAGGGTGAACGCCGGGGAGCTGTTTTTT. Translating it yields CASMRVNAGELFF.

This clone has a count of ten or more. The chain recombines TRBV27 with TRBJ2-7; 12 bases match TRBD2. The CDR3 is made up of 15 amino acids. With V trimmed by 6 bases and J by 3 bases, 6 bases remained unmatched. Germline CDR1 reads MNHEY; CDR2 reads SMNVEV (reference sequence). The CDR3 here is CASSPRTSGIYEQYF. As DNA, the CDR3 is TGTGCCAGCAGCCCACGGACTAGCGGGATCTACGAGCAGTACTTC.

This clone was seen repeatedly, ten times or more. This chain uses TRBV7-9 with TRBJ2-3; TRBD2 matches 11 bases. Germline loops: CDR1 SEHNR, CDR2 FQNEAQ (reference sequence). The CDR3 has 15 amino acids. Losses at the gene ends were 3 bases for V and 2 bases for J; bases not matched to a gene: 1. CDR3 sequence (DNA): TGTGCCAGCAGCTTGGGACTAGCGGACACAGATACGCAGTATTTT. This codes for CASSLGLADTDTQYF.

This clone occurred many times. The chain links TRBV20-1 to TRBJ2-7; 12 bases align to TRBD2. CDR3 length: 14 amino acids. Trimming removed 3 bases from V and 4 bases from J; junction bases left unmatched: 4. CDR1 DFQATT and CDR2 SNEGSKA come from the germline V gene (reference sequence). The CDR3 DNA reads TGCAGTGCTAGGACTAGCGGGAGTTTTTACGAGCAGTACTTC. It encodes CSARTSGSFYEQYF.

This clone has ten or more counts. J is TRBJ1-1 and V is TRBV29-1, with 11 bases matching TRBD1. The CDR3 extends over 15 amino acids. CDR1 is SQVTM and CDR2 is ANQGSEA in the germline V gene. The V segment lost 3 bases and the J segment 7 bases; nucleotides outside the gene matches: 10. The CDR3 DNA follows: TGCAGCGTTGATTACCGAGGACAGGGGGCGATTGAAGCTTTCTTT. It encodes CSVDYRGQGAIEAFF.

The genes are TRBV20-1 and TRBJ2-2; D remains unclear. The CDR3 extends over 14 amino acids. In germline, CDR1 is DFQATT, CDR2 SNEGSKA (reference sequence). V dropped 3 bases and J dropped 1 base, with 9 bases sitting between them. In nucleotides, the CDR3 is TGCAGTGCTAGGGGTCCAGTGAACACCGGGGAGCTGTTTTTT. Translated: CSARGPVNTGELFF.

This clone has ten or more counts. The chain couples TRBV20-1 to TRBJ2-7; 7 positions match TRBD2. The V gene end was trimmed by 0 bases and the J gene end by 2 bases; junction bases not matched to a gene: 7. The CDR3 is made up of 15 amino acids. Germline CDR1 and CDR2: DFQATT and SNEGSKA (reference sequence). For the CDR3, the DNA is TGCAGTGCTAGAGATACCGGGGGGTCACCCTACGAGCAGTACTTC. This codes for CSARDTGGSPYEQYF.

Details on this clone: This may come from a read error, since a much larger clone is one base off. The conserved phenylalanine or tryptophan is not found at the CDR3 terminus, so this likely reflects a read error. The chain employs TRBV12-3 or TRBV12-4 and TRBJ1-3; no reliable D call. CDR3 length: 13 amino acids. V was shortened by 10 bases and J by 0 bases, with 10 bases between the two germline ends. CDR3 loop: CATGLFSGNTIYS. In DNA form, the CDR3 reads TGTGCCACGGGCCTATTCTCTGGAAACACCATATATTCT.

The sample holds a few counts of this clone. Sequence at one end of the junction differs from germline and may be a read error. This sequence joins TRBV6-1 and TRBJ2-5, with no clear D. This CDR3 is built from 16 residues. Germline V lookup: CDR1 MNHNS, CDR2 SASEGT. The CDR3 loop is CAGSSEKTYRLETQYF. In DNA form, the CDR3 reads TGTGCCGGCAGCTCGGAAAAAACCTATAGGCTGGAGACCCAGTACTTC.